This T cell receptor beta chain was retrieved from a study of OX40 agonist ivuxolimab in advanced cancers. Background on the study: With a range of roughly 20 to 85, age averaged about 58 years, and nearly 85% were male. Participants could have had prior anti-PD-1, anti-PD-L1 or anti-CTLA-4 therapy, and less than 45% had some. The study's findings and limits: The authors did not determine the antigen specificity of the expanded peripheral T cells.

The protocol was immunoSEQ multiplex PCR, while the TCRdb copy is restricted to in-frame clones and leaves out a portion. The sample lists roughly 82,000 clones; about 90% were seen once. This clone was picked up a small number of times. Its cognate antigen is unknown. The source was CD4+ or CD8+ T cells sorted from blood, collected in a trial of the OX40 agonist ivuxolimab. This clonotype originated in an adult with an advanced solid tumor such as melanoma, head and neck, liver or kidney cancer.

The DNA for the CDR3 is TGCGCCAGCAGCTTGACGGGACAGTTGGGACAGCCCCAGCATTTT. Protein product: CASSLTGQLGQPQHF. The rearrangement links TRBV5-1 to TRBJ1-5, with 7 nucleotides matching TRBD1. Trimming took 1 base from V and 7 from J; bases not matched to a gene: 8. Per the germline V gene, CDR1 is SGHRS and CDR2 is YFSETQ. There are 15 residues in the CDR3.